Below are 8 T cell receptor beta chains sequenced from a single sample in a study of blood T cell repertoires in COVID-19. Only in-frame clones appear in the TCRdb table, and some are missing; sequencing was by immunoSEQ multiplex PCR. The data contain some 140,000 clones, about 87% of them seen just once; the ten biggest clones take up over 2%. Sequencing was carried out using peripheral blood. The receptor set was obtained from a man aged 50-60 years with active COVID-19.

A few counts support this clone. This chain links TRBV7-2 with TRBJ1-5; D not certain. The V gene's germline CDR1 is SGHTA and CDR2 FQGNSA. V was cut by 2 bases and J by 3 bases, with 11 bases left in between. CDR3 length equals 15 residues. The CDR3: CASSLMGSLNQPQHF. DNA for the CDR3: TGTGCCAGCAGCTTAATGGGCTCGCTCAATCAGCCCCAGCATTTT.

V usage is TRBV7-3 and J usage is TRBJ2-5; TRBD2 matches at 8 bases. CDR3 length: 15 amino acids. CDR1 SGHTA and CDR2 FQGTGA come from the germline V gene. Unmatched junction bases numbered 4, after V lost 3 bases and J lost 1 base. The CDR3 coding sequence is TGTGCCAGCAGCTTTGGCGGGGGGCTCCAAGAGACCCAGTACTTC. Translating it yields CASSFGGGLQETQYF.

The chain has TRBV11-1 and TRBJ2-7, with D possibly TRBD2 on 6 matching bases. V was cut by 6 bases and J by 2 bases, with 14 bases left in between. The CDR3 sequence is 14 residues long. Germline values: CDR1 SGHAT, CDR2 FQDESV (reference sequence). The CDR3 region has the DNA TGTGCCAGCAGTTTGGGGACTTTCACCTACGAGCAGTACTTC. Amino acids: CASSLGTFTYEQYF.

V and J are TRBV4-1 and TRBJ1-1; TRBD1 aligns across 11 bases. V trimming: 3 bases; J trimming: 6 bases; junction bases outside the gene matches: 6. Germline V gene lookup returns CDR1 MGHRA and CDR2 YSYEKL. This CDR3 comprises 15 residues. The CDR3 region has the DNA TGCGCCAGCAGCCATGGGGGACAGGGGGGAGCTGAAGCTTTCTTT. Translating gives CASSHGGQGGAEAFF.

The chain carries TRBV12-5 and TRBJ2-3; D perhaps matches TRBD2 (6 bases). CDR3 length equals 15 residues. The V end was cut by 1 base, the J end by 5 bases, with 13 bases between. Per germline, CDR1 LGHNT and CDR2 FRNRAP. The CDR3 spells CASGLAYQGGDTQYF. The DNA of the CDR3 is TGTGCTAGTGGTTTGGCATATCAGGGAGGAGATACGCAGTATTTT.

The gene calls are TRBV9 and TRBJ2-5, with 11 bases fitting TRBD1. Germline values: CDR1 SGDLS, CDR2 YYNGEE. The CDR3 sequence is 16 residues long. V shed 2 bases and J 1 base; nucleotides not matched to a gene: 4. The CDR3: CASSVSGTGGQETQYF. Here the CDR3 DNA reads TGTGCCAGCAGCGTCTCCGGGACAGGGGGCCAAGAGACCCAGTACTTC. Looking up the rest from reference TRBV9 and TRBJ2-5 gives the full variable domain: DSGVTQTPKHLITATGQRVTLRCSPRSGDLSVYWYQQSLDQGLQFLIQYYNGEERAKGNILERFSAQQFPDLHSELNLSSLELGDSALYFCASSVSGTGGQETQYFGPGTRLLVL.

The chain links TRBV6-6 to TRBJ1-1, with 7 bases that match TRBD1. Losses at the gene ends were 6 bases for V and 2 bases for J; bases not matched to a gene: 9. Germline CDR1 MNHNY, CDR2 SVGAGI (reference sequence). The CDR3 contains 15 residues. CDR3 sequence (DNA): TGTGCCAGCAGGCGAGGGGGCACGGCAAACACTGAAGCTTTCTTT. It translates to CASRRGGTANTEAFF.

The V and J genes are TRBV7-2 and TRBJ2-1, with D tentatively TRBD2 (5 bases). This CDR3 contains 15 residues. Per the germline V gene, CDR1 is SGHTA and CDR2 is FQGNSA. V lost 1 base and J lost 1, with 8 bases in between. The CDR3 bases are TGTGCCAGCAGCTTAGGGCCGGGGTCCTACAATGAGCAGTTCTTC. Protein product: CASSLGPGSYNEQFF.